This entry features one TCR beta chain sequence. What it binds is unknown. The data stem from a study of radiotherapy plus CTLA-4 blockade in lung cancer. The study's findings and limits: After radiotherapy and ipilimumab, tumor-derived clones expanded in peripheral blood.

The CDR3 covers 15 residues. Germline assignment: CDR1 SEHNR and CDR2 FQNEAQ (reference sequence). The V gene end was trimmed by 5 bases and the J gene end by 3 bases; junction bases not matched to a gene: 5. Generated by immunoSEQ multiplex PCR, the TCRdb table keeps only in-frame clones and is missing some. The repertoire holds around 59,000 clones, with more than 60% as singletons. This clonotype was sampled from a human donor with non-small cell lung cancer who had a partial response to radiotherapy plus ipilimumab. The source was peripheral blood, collected from a patient treated with radiotherapy plus ipilimumab. The chain recombines TRBV7-9 with TRBJ2-3; TRBD1 matches at 10 bases. The CDR3 sequence: CASSDPGQGTDTQYF. Here the CDR3 DNA reads TGTGCCAGCAGCGACCCGGGACAGGGGACAGATACGCAGTATTTT.